This T cell receptor beta chain comes out of a study of PD-1 blockade in mismatch repair-deficient tumors. At the level of the study: Patients had approximately 12 mismatch repair-deficient cancer types and were previously treated and progressing.

TCRdb's copy holds only in-frame clones and misses some; the assay was immunoSEQ multiplex PCR. This table holds approximately 120,000 clones, around 87% found once. This sample comprised peripheral blood, obtained 44 weeks after starting pembrolizumab. The TCR comes from an adult with mismatch repair-deficient cancer.

The CDR3 spells CASSRQGRKGYTF. The CDR3 DNA sequence: TGTGCCAGCAGCCGACAGGGGCGGAAGGGCTACACCTTC. J is TRBJ1-2 and V is TRBV7-9; 8 bases fit TRBD1. The germline CDR1 and CDR2 sequences are SEHNR and FQNEAQ (reference sequence). Trimming took 5 bases from V and 8 from J; bases not matched to a gene: 7. The CDR3 runs to 13 residues.